One sample yielded the 30 T cell receptor beta chains listed below, sequenced in a study of cytomegalovirus exposure and HLA in healthy donors. The method was immunoSEQ multiplex PCR; TCRdb's version includes in-frame clones alone and lacks a portion of them. The table includes some 150,000 clones, about nine tenths detected once. Sample: PBMCs. Source of these receptors: a man between 18 and 29 years old in good health and CMV-seropositive.

The V gene is TRBV28, the J gene TRBJ2-2, with D possibly matching TRBD1 (5 bases). From germline, CDR1 is MDHEN and CDR2 SYDVKM. V lost 5 bases to trimming and J lost 1 base, with 11 bases between them. The CDR3 has 15 residues. The CDR3 region is CASSPFTGNTGELFF. Written as DNA, the CDR3 is TGTGCCAGCAGTCCTTTTACAGGGAACACCGGGGAGCTGTTTTTT. The variable domain in full, with the rest retrieved from reference TRBV28 and TRBJ2-2, is DVKVTQSSRYLVKRTGEKVFLECVQDMDHENMFWYRQDPGLGLRLIYFSYDVKMKEKGDIPEGYSVSREKKERFSLILESASTNQTSMYLCASSPFTGNTGELFFGEGSRLTVL.

The chain combines TRBV7-6 with TRBJ2-3, with 7 bases aligning to TRBD2. This CDR3 has 15 amino acids. With 4 bases clipped from V and 7 bases from J, the junction kept 11 bases outside the gene matches. The germline gives CDR1 SGHVS, CDR2 FNYEAQ. CDR3 sequence reads: CASSSLYTGGNTQYF. CDR3 DNA sequence: TGTGCCAGCAGCTCCCTTTACACGGGAGGAAATACGCAGTATTTT.

The CDR3 reads CASSATGLSRNEQFF. Written as DNA, the CDR3 is TGTGCCAGCAGCGCGACGGGACTATCCCGTAATGAGCAGTTCTTC. This chain connects TRBV9 to TRBJ2-1, with 7 bases aligning to TRBD2. This CDR3 spans 15 amino acids. The junction had 10 bases not matched to a gene; V was cut back by 3 bases and J by 7 bases. Germline values: CDR1 SGDLS, CDR2 YYNGEE.

The chain joins TRBV28 to TRBJ2-5; D is perhaps TRBD2 (7 bases). Per germline, CDR1 MDHEN and CDR2 SYDVKM. Trimming removed 7 bases from V and 5 bases from J, with 29 bases in between. The CDR3 spans 18 residues. The CDR3 region has the DNA TGTGCCAGCACCTTGGGGGGGGCAGGGATTGGACTATGGGAGACCCAGTACTTC. Amino acid sequence: CASTLGGAGIGLWETQYF.

The chain couples TRBV5-4 to TRBJ1-2; 8 bases are a match to TRBD1. In germline, CDR1 is SGHNT, CDR2 YYREEE (reference sequence). V gave up 0 bases and J gave up 2 bases; unmatched junction bases: 12. The CDR3 sequence is 18 residues long. CDR3 coding DNA: TGTGCCAGCAGCTTGGGATCCGGGACAGGTTCACCAAACTATGGCTACACCTTC. This codes for CASSLGSGTGSPNYGYTF. The variable domain in full, with the rest retrieved from reference TRBV5-4 and TRBJ1-2, is ETGVTQSPTHLIKTRGQQVTLRCSSQSGHNTVSWYQQALGQGPQFIFQYYREEENGRGNFPPRFSGLQFPNYSSELNVNALELDDSALYLCASSLGSGTGSPNYGYTFGSGTRLTVV.

The chain combines TRBV9 with TRBJ2-5; TRBD2 might be the D (6 bases). Germline CDR1 and CDR2: SGDLS and YYNGEE. This CDR3 region has 15 residues. V was shortened by 0 bases and J by 5 bases, with 14 bases between the two germline ends. The CDR3 bases are TGTGCCAGCAGCGTAGGCGGGGTACTTACTGAGACCCAGTACTTC. Translated, it gives CASSVGGVLTETQYF.

The rearrangement uses TRBV23-1 and TRBJ2-7; D is possibly TRBD1 (9 bases). TRBV23-1 is an ORF, and what it does is uncertain. The CDR3 has 22 amino acids. Between the trimmed V and J ends, which lost 7 bases and 0 bases, there was a span of 37 bases. DNA for the CDR3: TGCGCCAGCAACTTAGACAGGGGGGATCGACTAGCGCCAGAGGGGGGCTCCTACGAGCAGTACTTC. Amino acids: CASNLDRGDRLAPEGGSYEQYF.

This clone turned up a few times. The chain employs TRBV27 and TRBJ1-5, with D possibly matching TRBD1 (5 bases). This CDR3 has 15 amino acids. Germline-derived CDR1 and CDR2 are MNHEY and SMNVEV (reference sequence). V was cut by 5 bases and J by 3 bases, with 14 bases left in between. CDR3: CASSLGGWDNQPQHF. The CDR3 nucleotides are TGTGCCAGCAGTCTGGGGGGATGGGACAATCAGCCCCAGCATTTT.

V is TRBV2 and J is TRBJ2-3; TRBD2 agrees at 10 bases. Germline V gene lookup returns CDR1 SNHLY and CDR2 FYNNEI. The CDR3 spans 14 residues. Trimming cost V 11 bases and J 6 bases; bases outside gene matches: 11. CDR3 protein: CAVKTSGRGDTQYF. Here the CDR3 DNA reads TGTGCCGTAAAGACTAGCGGGCGAGGGGATACGCAGTATTTT.

In this sample, this clone turned up a few times. V and J are TRBV19 and TRBJ2-7; perhaps TRBD2 as D (6 bases). Looked up from germline, CDR1 is LNHDA and CDR2 is SQIVND (reference sequence). V lost 7 bases and J lost 2, with 18 bases in between. The CDR3 covers 15 residues. The CDR3 loop is CASTHFTEGTYEQYF. The CDR3 DNA reads as TGTGCCAGTACCCACTTCACGGAGGGCACCTACGAGCAGTACTTC.

This clone was counted a single time. The rearrangement joins TRBV5-1 to TRBJ2-5, with D possibly being TRBD1 (6 bases). Germline V gene sequence: CDR1 SGHRS, CDR2 YFSETQ. Trimming cost V 7 bases and J 0 bases, with 16 bases left between them. This CDR3 region has 15 residues. The CDR3 here is CASGETGMYQETQYF. The CDR3 region has the DNA TGCGCCAGCGGAGAGACAGGAATGTACCAAGAGACCCAGTACTTC.

The chain uses TRBV5-1 and TRBJ2-1, with TRBD2 matching 12 bases. The J segment lost 10 bases and the V segment lost 2 bases, leaving 7 bases of the junction unmatched. The germline gives CDR1 SGHRS, CDR2 YFSETQ. This CDR3 region has 15 residues. The CDR3 DNA reads as TGCGCCAGCAGCTTTACGACTAGCGGGGGCGGGGAGCAGTTCTTC. It specifies CASSFTTSGGGEQFF.

The V call is TRBV18, the J call TRBJ1-5; no firm D call. Germline loops: CDR1 KGHSH, CDR2 LQKENI. There are 15 residues in the CDR3. Trimming pared 3 bases from V and 2 bases from J, leaving 11 bases between. The CDR3 DNA follows: TGTGCCAGCTCACCTTCGAGCGGGGGCAATCAGCCCCAGCATTTT. It translates to CASSPSSGGNQPQHF.

This clone was detected a few times. This chain joins TRBV5-8 and TRBJ2-7; D is ambiguous. CDR3 length equals 11 residues. The V gene lost 4 bases and the J gene lost 9 bases, with 11 bases spanning the gap. The germline gives CDR1 SGHTS, CDR2 YDEGEE. The CDR3 DNA sequence: TGTGCCAGCAGCCCTAGTTTGGTGCAGTACTTC. It yields the protein CASSPSLVQYF.

The CDR3 region is CASSFPTTSGSYNEQFF. The DNA for the CDR3 is TGTGCCAGCAGCTTCCCTACTACTAGCGGATCCTACAATGAGCAGTTCTTC. This chain connects TRBV7-2 to TRBJ2-1; 8 positions agree with TRBD2. V was pared by 3 bases and J by 1 base, with 8 bases of the junction left unmatched. Germline CDR1 is SGHTA and CDR2 is FQGNSA. This CDR3 is 17 amino acids long.

V usage is TRBV19 and J usage is TRBJ1-5; D gene uncertain. The CDR3 is 17 amino acids. CDR1 and CDR2 (germline): LNHDA, SQIVND (reference sequence). The V and J ends lost 7 bases and 0 bases respectively, with 19 bases between them. CDR3 sequence: CASIRRGVDSSNQPQHF. The CDR3 DNA reads TGTGCCAGTATCAGACGGGGTGTGGATAGTAGCAATCAGCCCCAGCATTTT.

The gene calls are TRBV30 and TRBJ1-1, with 7 bases aligning to TRBD1. The CDR3 runs to 16 residues. From germline, CDR1 is GTSNPN and CDR2 SVGIG (reference sequence). With 5 bases clipped from V and 6 bases from J, the junction kept 18 bases outside the gene matches. The CDR3 loop reads CAWRYYSGQRSAEAFF. CDR3 DNA sequence: TGTGCCTGGCGCTATTATTCGGGACAGCGATCGGCTGAAGCTTTCTTT.

This clone was counted between two and nine times. The chain combines TRBV6-5 with TRBJ1-1, with 8 bases lining up with TRBD1. The CDR3 totals 14 residues. The V gene's germline CDR1 is MNHEY and CDR2 SVGAGI. With 8 bases clipped from V and 3 bases from J, the junction kept 8 bases outside the gene matches. CDR3 amino acids: CASGDRGVDTEAFF. The CDR3 coding sequence is TGTGCCAGCGGCGACAGGGGTGTGGACACTGAAGCTTTCTTT.

This chain links TRBV15 with TRBJ2-7; tentatively, D is TRBD1 (6 bases). The germline gives CDR1 LNHNV, CDR2 YYDKDF (reference sequence). The V end lost 5 bases, the J end lost 6 bases, and 17 bases lay between the germline ends. The CDR3 has 14 amino acids. The CDR3 region is CATSLDRTVVEQYF. The CDR3 region has the DNA TGTGCCACCAGCCTAGACCGGACAGTGGTCGAGCAGTACTTC.

This chain connects TRBV5-4 to TRBJ2-1; D is possibly TRBD2 (6 bases). CDR1 and CDR2 from the germline V gene are SGHNT and YYREEE (reference sequence). Trimming took off 0 bases at V and 4 bases at J, with 14 bases between the two ends. The CDR3 consists of 16 residues. This CDR3 reads CASSLAAGPLYNEQFF. The CDR3 DNA follows: TGTGCCAGCAGCTTGGCTGCGGGGCCATTGTACAATGAGCAGTTCTTC.

The chain employs TRBV5-1 and TRBJ2-7; D may be TRBD2 (6 bases). The CDR3 length is 14 residues. Germline values: CDR1 SGHRS, CDR2 YFSETQ. V lost 0 bases and J 2 bases, leaving 9 bases between the germline ends. The CDR3 here is CASSLAGEPYEQYF. In DNA, the CDR3 is TGCGCCAGCAGCTTGGCGGGGGAACCCTACGAGCAGTACTTC.

The V and J genes are TRBV9 and TRBJ2-7; 8 bases are shared with TRBD1. V gave up 0 bases and J gave up 5 bases; unmatched junction bases: 7. Germline V gene sequence: CDR1 SGDLS, CDR2 YYNGEE. The CDR3 has 15 residues. CDR3 protein: CASSVEGTGSNEQYF. CDR3 DNA sequence: TGTGCCAGCAGCGTAGAGGGGACAGGTTCCAACGAGCAGTACTTC.

The chain has TRBV6-6 and TRBJ1-2; 7 bases line up with TRBD1. The CDR3 runs to 14 residues. Looked up from germline, CDR1 is MNHNY and CDR2 is SVGAGI (reference sequence). V lost 7 bases, J lost 4 bases, and 9 bases stayed unmatched. This chain's CDR3 is CASTTGAIGYGYTF. Written as DNA, the CDR3 is TGTGCCAGCACTACAGGGGCCATCGGCTATGGCTACACCTTC.

The chain combines TRBV2 with TRBJ1-3; 7 bases fit TRBD1. V gave up 8 bases and J gave up 0 bases; unmatched junction bases: 10. Germline-derived CDR1 and CDR2 are SNHLY and FYNNEI. The CDR3 covers 16 residues. CDR3 sequence reads: CASDQGTVDSGNTIYF. CDR3 in DNA: TGTGCCAGCGATCAAGGGACAGTCGACTCTGGAAACACCATATATTTT.

The chain carries TRBV19 and TRBJ1-5; 9 bases agree with TRBD1. Germline V gene lookup returns CDR1 LNHDA and CDR2 SQIVND (reference sequence). Trimming at V came to 3 bases and at J to 2 bases, leaving 5 bases not matched to a gene. CDR3 length: 16 amino acids. This CDR3 is CASSMWGQGGNQPQHF. The CDR3 coding sequence is TGTGCCAGTAGTATGTGGGGACAGGGTGGCAATCAGCCCCAGCATTTT.

The chain combines TRBV6-1 with TRBJ2-7, with D hard to call. CDR3 length: 15 residues. Trimming took off 3 bases at V and 0 bases at J, with 12 bases between the two ends. From germline, CDR1 is MNHNS and CDR2 SASEGT. DNA of the CDR3: TGTGCCAGCAGTGAGCTCCTCCTGAGCTCCTACGAGCAGTACTTC. Its translation: CASSELLLSSYEQYF.

The rearrangement uses TRBV21-1 and TRBJ2-3; the table's D call TRBD2 went unverified against the DNA. TRBV21-1 is annotated as a pseudogene. The CDR3 is 12 residues long. Written as DNA, the CDR3 is TGTGCCAGCAGCAAAACCCTTTTAGCGGGACGGTTT. Amino acid sequence: CASSKTLLAGRF.

The V call is TRBV28, the J call TRBJ2-7, with a tentative D call TRBD2 (6 bases). The germline V and J ends were trimmed by 3 bases and 0 bases, with 12 bases remaining between them. Per germline, CDR1 MDHEN and CDR2 SYDVKM. This CDR3 is 15 amino acids long. The CDR3 nucleotides read TGTGCCAGCAGTTTGGGGCGGGGTAGCTCCTACGAGCAGTACTTC. This translates into CASSLGRGSSYEQYF. Full variable domain (missing parts from reference TRBV28 and TRBJ2-7): DVKVTQSSRYLVKRTGEKVFLECVQDMDHENMFWYRQDPGLGLRLIYFSYDVKMKEKGDIPEGYSVSREKKERFSLILESASTNQTSMYLCASSLGRGSSYEQYFGPGTRLTVT.

The rearrangement uses TRBV6-5 and TRBJ1-4, with TRBD1 as a possible D gene (6 bases). Deletions cut 2 bases from V and 8 bases from J, with 12 bases between. From germline, CDR1 is MNHEY and CDR2 SVGAGI. This CDR3 is built from 14 residues. The CDR3 DNA sequence: TGTGCCAGCAGTTACGGGCAGGGGTACGAAAAACTGTTTTTT. Amino acid sequence: CASSYGQGYEKLFF.

This chain links TRBV6-1 with TRBJ2-7; D remains unclear. The V gene lost 0 bases and the J gene lost 5 bases, with 8 bases spanning the gap. This CDR3 contains 13 residues. The germline V gene encodes CDR1 MNHNS and CDR2 SASEGT. CDR3 sequence: CASSEALRDEQYF. The DNA for the CDR3 is TGTGCCAGCAGTGAAGCCCTAAGAGACGAGCAGTACTTC.